A single T cell receptor beta chain is shown here with its context. The data stem from a study of CD8+ T cells in alopecia areata. The wider study: Treated individuals took tofacitinib by mouth, 5 to 10 mg twice daily.

Treatment here: oral pan-JAK inhibitor, 5-10 mg twice daily. CDR3 size: 19 residues. Germline assignment: CDR1 SGHVS and CDR2 FNYEAQ. The junction had 18 bases not matched to a gene; V was cut back by 5 bases and J by 1 base. Reverse transcription of extracted RNA yielded cDNA, which provided the sequencing template. The data were produced by immunoSEQ multiplex PCR, yet TCRdb's version contains in-frame clones alone and is incomplete. The data contain more than 100,000 clones, 85% to 90% of them singletons. The receptor was derived from a human donor with alopecia areata. The rearrangement uses TRBV7-6 and TRBJ2-3, with 7 positions matching TRBD1. The starting material was CD8+ T cells sorted from blood, obtained between weeks 30 and 35, from a patient treated with tofacitinib. The CDR3 region is CASSPHRIILGGRTDTQYF. DNA for the CDR3: TGTGCCAGCAGCCCTCATCGGATAATCCTAGGGGGCCGCACAGATACGCAGTATTTT.